These T cell receptor beta chains were read from a single sample in a study of control samples from healthy donors and cancer patients. Clones were sequenced by immunoSEQ multiplex PCR, and TCRdb holds only the in-frame ones, with some missing. The table records 100,000 or so clones, 83% of them present only once. The sample was blood. The receptors were sampled from a woman between 45 and 60 years old in good health. CDR3s include the opening cysteine and the closing phenylalanine or tryptophan. A D gene is named only where the DNA matches it firmly. The size of a clone is reported for some rows only, either as once, few or many, or as a class for expanded clones.

D | J | size | V | DNA | CDR3
TRBD2 | TRBJ2-7 | once | TRBV24-1 | TGTGCCACCAGTGACGCTAGCGGGAGGGCGCCCGAGCAGTACTTC | CATSDASGRAPEQYF
NA | TRBJ2-2 | once | TRBV7-8 | TGTGCCAGCAGCTTTGGCTCAGGCGCGAACACCGGGGAGCTGTTTTTT | CASSFGSGANTGELFF
TRBD2 | TRBJ2-5 | NA | TRBV19 | TGTGCCAGTAGTATACTAGCGGGAGGACAAGAGACCCAGTACTTC | CASSILAGGQETQYF
NA | TRBJ1-3 | NA | TRBV5-6 | TGTGCCAGCAGCCTCCGTGCTACTGGAAACACCATATATTTT | CASSLRATGNTIYF
TRBD2 | TRBJ2-1 | once | TRBV5-5 | TGTGCCAGCAGCTTGGGTTCTAGCGGGGGGGCTGGCCCCAACAATGAGCAGTTCTTC | CASSLGSSGGAGPNNEQFF
NA | TRBJ1-6 | NA | TRBV14 | TGTGCCAGCAGCCAAGTGGCAGGGCGGAATAATTCACCCCTCCACTTT | CASSQVAGRNNSPLHF
NA | TRBJ1-2 | once | TRBV7-9 | TGTGCCAGCAGCCCCGGGGAGTTAGGTGGCTACACCTTC | CASSPGELGGYTF
NA | TRBJ2-2 | NA | TRBV19 | TGTGCCAGTAGTATAAGGGGAATTGAGAACGGGGAGCTGTTTTTT | CASSIRGIENGELFF
NA | TRBJ1-4 | NA | TRBV5-1 | TGCGCCAGCAGCTCGACGCAGGGTGGGGAAAAACTGTTTTTT | CASSSTQGGEKLFF
NA | TRBJ1-3 | NA | TRBV3-1/TRBV3-2 | TGTGCCAGCAGCCGGCGGCAGACAGTCTCTGGAAACACCATATATTTT | CASSRRQTVSGNTIYF
TRBD2 | TRBJ2-3 | once | TRBV19 | TGTGCCAGTAGTATCGGACTAGCGGGGACAAGCACAGATACGCAGTATTTT | CASSIGLAGTSTDTQYF
TRBD1 | TRBJ1-6 | NA | TRBV27 | TGTGCCAGCACTCGGACCGGGACAGCTAATTCACCCCTCCACTTT | CASTRTGTANSPLHF
TRBD2 | TRBJ2-7 | NA | TRBV24-1 | TGTGCCACCAGTGAAGGACTAGCGGGGGGCACCTACGAGCAGTACTTC | CATSEGLAGGTYEQYF
TRBD1 | TRBJ1-2 | NA | TRBV6-2/TRBV6-3 | TGTGCCAGCAGCCCAGGGGGATCTACCTATGGCTACACCTTC | CASSPGGSTYGYTF